Each of the 26 T cell receptor beta chains below was sequenced from the same sample in a study of Graves' ophthalmopathy and Graves' hyperthyroidism. Investigators amplified TCR beta CDR3 regions from RNA transcripts. RT-PCR was first run with HTBI primers, then multiplex PCR in a second round. TCRdb redid the calling of the multiplex PCR reads with MiXCR, one entry per CDR3 protein. The repertoire holds under 350,000 distinct CDR3 sequences, with roughly a sixth as singletons. Sequenced: peripheral blood. These receptors all come from an adult man with Graves' ophthalmopathy.

This clonotype was picked up a small number of times. The chain carries TRBV11-2 and TRBJ2-5, with D unclear. CDR3 length: 12 residues. Germline V lookup: CDR1 SGHAT, CDR2 FQNNGV. V was shortened by 5 bases and J by 9 bases, with 13 bases between the two germline ends. Here the CDR3 DNA reads TGTGCCAGCAGCGCTCGAGGTCGTTCCCAGTACTTC. This encodes CASSARGRSQYF.

This clonotype was found many times. V is TRBV20-1 and J is TRBJ2-5, with D hard to call. With 3 bases removed from V and 4 bases from J, the gap between germline ends came to 15 bases. The CDR3 sequence is 14 residues long. Germline assignment: CDR1 DFQATT and CDR2 SNEGSKA (reference sequence). For the CDR3, the DNA is TGCAGTGCTAGGGCCCCCGATATGGGAGAGACCCAGTACTTC. This gives the protein CSARAPDMGETQYF.

This clonotype was counted at least ten times. The V gene is TRBV15, the J gene TRBJ2-7, with D possibly TRBD2 on 6 matching bases. Germline V gene lookup returns CDR1 LNHNV and CDR2 YYDKDF (reference sequence). The length of the CDR3 is 13 residues. Trimming left V 9 bases short and J 4 bases short, with 16 bases between. The CDR3 spells CATCRDFGYEQYF. The CDR3, as DNA: TGTGCCACTTGCCGGGACTTTGGTTACGAGCAGTACTTC.

This chain's CDR3 is CASSTGGFGTEAFF. The CDR3 nucleotides are TGTGCCAGCTCGACAGGGGGCTTCGGCACTGAAGCTTTCTTT. The chain uses TRBV6-1 and TRBJ1-1; 10 nucleotides align to TRBD1. Germline loops: CDR1 MNHNS, CDR2 SASEGT. V lost 8 bases, J lost 4 bases, and 7 bases stayed unmatched. CDR3 length: 14 amino acids.

This clonotype was counted at least ten times. The genes are TRBV29-1 and TRBJ1-1; TRBD1 agrees at 7 bases. Germline CDR1 is SQVTM and CDR2 is ANQGSEA. Germline trimming cut 6 bases from V and 0 bases from J; bases unmatched to any gene: 7. CDR3 length: 14 residues. CDR3: CSVTNRGMNTEAFF. CDR3 in DNA: TGCAGCGTCACTAACAGGGGAATGAACACTGAAGCTTTCTTT.

This clonotype was recorded many times. The chain carries TRBV6-5 and TRBJ1-2; 7 positions match TRBD1. Germline CDR1 is MNHEY and CDR2 is SVGAGI. J gave up 8 bases and V 4 bases, and 7 bases lay outside the gene matches. This CDR3 has 13 residues. The CDR3 protein is CASSSALGGGYTF. DNA of the CDR3: TGTGCCAGCAGTTCAGCCTTAGGGGGCGGCTACACCTTC.

As for this clonotype: A read error may be the cause here, since a much bigger clone is one base away. V usage is TRBV29-1 and J usage is TRBJ1-2, with D possibly matching TRBD1 (5 bases). CDR1 and CDR2 (germline): SQVTM, ANQGSEA. The V end lost 4 bases, the J end lost 4 bases, and 13 bases lay between the germline ends. This CDR3 is 13 amino acids long. The CDR3 coding sequence is TGCAGCGTTGCGCAGACAGTCATCTATGGCTACACCTTC. Translation gives CSVAQTVIYGYTF.

This clonotype has a count of ten or more. The chain combines TRBV6-1 with TRBJ1-5; D is possibly TRBD1 (5 bases). This CDR3 has 14 residues. CDR1 and CDR2 from the germline V gene are MNHNS and SASEGT. V dropped 5 bases and J dropped 9 bases, with 17 bases sitting between them. This CDR3 is CASSPGRRDRPQHF. As DNA, the CDR3 is TGTGCCAGCAGTCCGGGACGTAGGGATCGGCCCCAGCATTTT.

V usage is TRBV15 and J usage is TRBJ1-2; weak D call: TRBD1 (5 bases). With 0 bases removed from V and 1 base from J, the gap between germline ends came to 12 bases. The CDR3 covers 16 residues. Per germline, CDR1 LNHNV and CDR2 YYDKDF (reference sequence). As DNA, the CDR3 is TGTGCCACCAGCAGAGATCGGGGAGGGGTTAACTATGGCTACACCTTC. Its translation: CATSRDRGGVNYGYTF.

This clonotype was counted at least ten times. The chain uses TRBV20-1 and TRBJ1-2, with D tentatively TRBD1 (5 bases). Looked up from germline, CDR1 is DFQATT and CDR2 is SNEGSKA (reference sequence). The CDR3 extends over 13 amino acids. Trimming left V 0 bases short and J 6 bases short, with 11 bases between. The CDR3 region has the DNA TGCAGTGCTAGAGATGGGGGAAGTGATGGCTACACCTTC. Translated: CSARDGGSDGYTF.

The chain links TRBV7-6 to TRBJ2-7; tentatively, D is TRBD1 (7 bases). Germline CDR1 is SGHVS and CDR2 is FNYEAQ. The CDR3 is made up of 15 amino acids. V dropped 5 bases and J dropped 0 bases, with 14 bases sitting between them. In nucleotides, the CDR3 is TGTGCCAGCAGCGGGAGGACAGGCTTCTCCTACGAGCAGTACTTC. It translates to CASSGRTGFSYEQYF.

The table lists this clonotype with many counts. The chain joins TRBV28 to TRBJ2-7; 7 bases fit TRBD1. V was clipped by 7 bases and J by 4 bases; unmatched bases: 4. The CDR3 runs to 12 residues. The germline V gene has CDR1 MDHEN and CDR2 SYDVKM. CDR3 amino acids: CASNRGTYEQYF. DNA of the CDR3: TGTGCCAGCAACAGGGGAACGTACGAGCAGTACTTC.

This clonotype was counted ten times or more. This chain joins TRBV6-1 and TRBJ1-1; possibly TRBD1 for D (5 bases). CDR1 and CDR2 from the germline V gene are MNHNS and SASEGT. The CDR3 totals 16 residues. V was trimmed by 3 bases and J by 5 bases, leaving 19 bases between them. The CDR3 protein is CASSDPSFAGWTEAFF. DNA for the CDR3: TGTGCCAGCAGTGATCCAAGCTTTGCAGGGTGGACTGAAGCTTTCTTT.

With regard to this clonotype: The conserved phenylalanine or tryptophan normally closing the CDR3 is absent here, so this likely arose from a read error. The limits of the CDR3 on the DNA are not certain, so only TCRdb's listed CDR3 is given. The gene calls are TRBV6-5 and TRBJ2-7; TRBD2 reflects the table's D call only, with no check against the DNA. Germline V gives CDR1 MNHEY, CDR2 SVGAGI. Counting both end residues, the CDR3 totals 13 amino acids. This CDR3 reads CASSFTGVLVSLL.

This clonotype was seen repeatedly, ten times or more. The genes are TRBV5-5 and TRBJ1-5; D is unresolved. The V gene lost 5 bases and the J gene lost 0 bases, with 12 bases spanning the gap. The CDR3 loop spans 15 amino acids. Looked up from germline, CDR1 is SGHKS and CDR2 is YYEKEE (reference sequence). The CDR3 spells CASSRAAYSNQPQHF. DNA of the CDR3: TGTGCCAGCAGTAGAGCGGCTTATAGCAATCAGCCCCAGCATTTT.

This clonotype appeared many times. V gene TRBV29-1 combines with J gene TRBJ1-1, with 7 bases lining up with TRBD1. V dropped 3 bases and J dropped 4; count of bases not matched to a gene: 11. The CDR3 runs 15 residues. Germline V gene lookup returns CDR1 SQVTM and CDR2 ANQGSEA. The CDR3 DNA reads TGCAGCGTTGAGGGGGGGATGACAGGGACCACTGAAGCTTTCTTT. It is translated as CSVEGGMTGTTEAFF.

This clonotype was observed many times. The chain employs TRBV12-3 or TRBV12-4 and TRBJ1-1; unclear D gene. The V and J ends lost 0 bases and 4 bases respectively, with 6 bases between them. The CDR3 consists of 13 residues. The CDR3 region is CASSLASSTEAFF. CDR3 in DNA: TGTGCCAGCAGTTTAGCATCGAGCACTGAAGCTTTCTTT.

The chain has TRBV11-1 and TRBJ2-7; 7 nucleotides match TRBD1. V lost 7 bases to trimming and J lost 5 bases; unmatched junction nucleotides: 8. Per the germline V gene, CDR1 is SGHAT and CDR2 is FQDESV (reference sequence). This CDR3 contains 13 residues. The CDR3 loop reads CASTMTGKNEQYF. CDR3 coding DNA: TGTGCCAGCACCATGACAGGGAAAAACGAGCAGTACTTC. Variable domain in full (rest from reference TRBV11-1 and TRBJ2-7): EAEVAQSPRYKITEKSQAVAFWCDPISGHATLYWYRQILGQGPELLVQFQDESVVDDSQLPKDRFSAERLKGVDSTLKIQPAELGDSAMYLCASTMTGKNEQYFGPGTRLTVT.

This clonotype appeared many times. This sequence joins TRBV20-1 and TRBJ1-1; tentative D call: TRBD1 (5 bases). From germline, CDR1 is DFQATT and CDR2 SNEGSKA (reference sequence). V gave up 0 bases and J gave up 3 bases, with 8 bases separating them. The CDR3 is 13 residues long. CDR3 nucleotides: TGCAGTGCTAGAGAGGGGGGAGACACTGAAGCTTTCTTT. Its translation is CSAREGGDTEAFF.

This clonotype has ten or more counts. CDR3 protein: CASSFPSYEQYF. CDR3 coding DNA: TGTGCCAGCAGTTTTCCCAGCTACGAGCAGTACTTC. The chain links TRBV6-2 or TRBV6-3 to TRBJ2-7; unclear D gene. CDR1 is MNHEY and CDR2 is SVGEGT in the germline V gene. CDR3 size: 12 residues. Trimming took 4 bases from V and 3 from J, leaving 7 bases between them.

In this sample, this clonotype turned up many times. The chain carries TRBV12-3 or TRBV12-4 and TRBJ1-2; D is perhaps TRBD1 (6 bases). V was shortened by 3 bases and J by 8 bases, with 13 bases between the two germline ends. CDR3 length equals 13 residues. CDR3: CASSLEGVWGYTF. In DNA form, the CDR3 reads TGTGCCAGCAGTTTGGAGGGGGTATGGGGCTACACCTTC.

This clonotype was detected ten times or more. The CDR3 reads CATRDSSNTEAFF. As DNA, the CDR3 is TGTGCCACCCGGGACAGTTCGAACACTGAAGCTTTCTTT. The chain recombines TRBV5-4 with TRBJ1-1; 7 nucleotides match TRBD1. Germline assignment: CDR1 SGHNT and CDR2 YYREEE (reference sequence). V shed 9 bases, J shed 1 base, and the junction held 6 bases outside the gene matches. This CDR3 spans 13 amino acids.

This clonotype showed up many times. The rearrangement links TRBV20-1 to TRBJ2-5, with 11 bases fitting TRBD1. Trimming removed 5 bases from V and 5 bases from J; junction bases left unmatched: 13. The CDR3 runs to 16 residues. Germline lookup yields CDR1 DFQATT and CDR2 SNEGSKA (reference sequence). Written as DNA, the CDR3 is TGCAGTGCTCCGCCCCGGGGGGGGACAGGGGGGGAGACCCAGTACTTC. Encoded protein: CSAPPRGGTGGETQYF.

V and J are TRBV19 and TRBJ1-1, with TRBD1 identical over 10 bases. The CDR3 covers 14 residues. CDR1 and CDR2 (germline): LNHDA, SQIVND (reference sequence). V lost 4 bases to trimming and J lost 4 bases; unmatched junction nucleotides: 3. The CDR3 bases are TGTGCCAGTAGTACGGGACAGGGGAGCACTGAAGCTTTCTTT. This encodes CASSTGQGSTEAFF.

The V and J genes are TRBV19 and TRBJ1-6; D might be TRBD1 (5 bases). The CDR3 totals 14 residues. The V end was cut by 6 bases, the J end by 4 bases, with 10 bases between. The germline V gene encodes CDR1 LNHDA and CDR2 SQIVND (reference sequence). CDR3 in amino acids: CASSRDFYNSPLHF. Written as DNA, the CDR3 is TGTGCCAGTAGCCGGGACTTTTATAATTCACCCCTCCACTTT.

There are many counts of this clonotype. This chain's CDR3 is CASSTTGVGGYTF. The CDR3 bases are TGTGCCAGCAGTACAACAGGGGTTGGGGGCTACACCTTC. The V call is TRBV6-1, the J call TRBJ1-2; 7 positions match TRBD1. The V and J ends lost 5 bases and 8 bases, in that order; junction bases with no gene match: 8. This CDR3 spans 13 amino acids. Germline CDR1 reads MNHNS; CDR2 reads SASEGT.